These 32 T cell receptor beta chains were sequenced from one sample in a study of CD8 T cells in ankylosing spondylitis. TCRdb recomputed calls from the 5' RACE reads with MiXCR, one row per CDR3 protein. The repertoire consists of some 350,000 distinct CDR3 sequences, with roughly 15% occurring once and the leading ten covering about 1%. The material sequenced was blood, either unsorted or a sorted T cell fraction (not recorded which). The receptors were sampled from a male donor with ankylosing spondylitis or in good health (not recorded which).

The chain links TRBV6-2 or TRBV6-3 to TRBJ2-2; 9 positions agree with TRBD2. V lost 7 bases and J lost 5; bases outside the gene matches: 11. Germline V CDR1 and CDR2: MNHEY, SVGEGT. The CDR3 is made up of 16 amino acids. The CDR3 protein is CASTLESLAGTGELFF. CDR3 sequence (DNA): TGTGCCAGCACCCTAGAAAGCCTAGCGGGGACCGGGGAGCTGTTTTTT.

The rearrangement joins TRBV7-9 to TRBJ2-1, with TRBD2 identical over 9 bases. This CDR3 has 16 amino acids. Germline values: CDR1 SEHNR, CDR2 FQNEAQ (reference sequence). The V gene end was trimmed by 2 bases and the J gene end by 9 bases; junction bases not matched to a gene: 11. CDR3 sequence (DNA): TGTGCCAGCAGCTTACTTCTGGGCGGGGGGGCTGGTGAGCAGTTCTTC. Its translation is CASSLLLGGGAGEQFF.

This clonotype was seen a few times. The rearrangement uses TRBV20-1 and TRBJ2-1; 11 nucleotides match TRBD2. The CDR3 has 15 residues. J lost 1 base, V lost 6 bases, and 5 bases had no gene match. Germline CDR1 DFQATT, CDR2 SNEGSKA (reference sequence). CDR3 sequence (DNA): TGCAGTGCCGGACTAGCGGGCCGGTCCTACAATGAGCAGTTCTTC. Protein sequence: CSAGLAGRSYNEQFF.

This clonotype came up a few times. The J gene is TRBJ2-3, the V gene TRBV5-1; 8 bases fit TRBD2. Germline lookup yields CDR1 SGHRS and CDR2 YFSETQ. The ends lost 0 bases at V and 3 bases at J; junction bases unmatched: 6. This CDR3 is built from 16 residues. The CDR3 coding sequence is TGCGCCAGCAGCTTGGGAAGCGGGAGCTCAACAGATACGCAGTATTTT. Translated: CASSLGSGSSTDTQYF.

This clonotype came up once. The genes are TRBV5-1 and TRBJ2-1, with a tentative D call TRBD2 (6 bases). The CDR3 totals 15 residues. The V gene's germline CDR1 is SGHRS and CDR2 YFSETQ. Trimming took 4 bases from V and 6 from J, leaving 17 bases between them. CDR3 DNA sequence: TGCGCCAGCAGCCTGGGCAATTCCGGGGGCAATGAGCAGTTCTTC. Residues: CASSLGNSGGNEQFF.

This clonotype was observed a handful of times. The chain recombines TRBV6-1 with TRBJ1-3; D is undetermined. V was clipped by 6 bases and J by 0 bases, with 15 bases between them. Germline values: CDR1 MNHNS, CDR2 SASEGT. CDR3 length equals 16 residues. The CDR3 loop reads CASRSERFSSGNTIYF. CDR3 bases: TGTGCCAGCAGATCTGAAAGGTTCAGCTCTGGAAACACCATATATTTT.

The rearrangement joins TRBV11-2 to TRBJ2-5; the match to TRBD2 covers 12 bases. V gave up 1 base and J gave up 4 bases; unmatched junction bases: 7. The germline gives CDR1 SGHAT, CDR2 FQNNGV. This CDR3 is built from 17 residues. The CDR3 DNA reads TGTGCCAGCAGCTTAGGGGCTAGCGGGGGGGCCGGAGAGACCCAGTACTTC. Protein: CASSLGASGGAGETQYF. Variable domain in full (rest from reference TRBV11-2 and TRBJ2-5): EAGVAQSPRYKIIEKRQSVAFWCNPISGHATLYWYQQILGQGPKLLIQFQNNGVVDDSQLPKDRFSAERLKGVDSTLKIQPAKLEDSAVYLCASSLGASGGAGETQYFGPGTRLLVL.

V gene TRBV3-1 combines with J gene TRBJ1-1, with TRBD1 identical over 7 bases. V was clipped by 4 bases and J by 6 bases; unmatched bases: 8. The CDR3 is 14 amino acids. CDR1 and CDR2 (germline): LGHDT, YNNKEL (reference sequence). This CDR3 reads CASSLTTGPAEAFF. In DNA, the CDR3 is TGTGCCAGCAGCCTAACGACAGGGCCCGCTGAAGCTTTCTTT.

This clonotype was seen more than once but under ten times. The gene calls are TRBV6-6 and TRBJ1-2, with 7 bases that match TRBD1. This CDR3 comprises 13 residues. Losses at the gene ends were 11 bases for V and 7 bases for J; bases not matched to a gene: 13. CDR1 is MNHNY and CDR2 is SVGAGI in the germline V gene (reference sequence). CDR3 in DNA: TGTGCCTCAAGGGGGGACAGAACTTCTGGCTACACCTTC. Amino acids: CASRGDRTSGYTF.

The V call is TRBV3-1, the J call TRBJ1-2, with D possibly TRBD1 on 6 matching bases. The CDR3 contains 14 residues. From germline, CDR1 is LGHDT and CDR2 YNNKEL (reference sequence). V gave up 0 bases and J gave up 7 bases, with 12 bases separating them. CDR3 loop: CASSQDPGGGGYTF. The CDR3 nucleotides read TGTGCCAGCAGCCAAGATCCGGGGGGCGGTGGCTACACCTTC.

This clonotype has just a few counts. The chain links TRBV27 to TRBJ1-5; possible D gene TRBD1, 6 bases. CDR3 length equals 16 residues. Germline-derived CDR1 and CDR2 are MNHEY and SMNVEV (reference sequence). V dropped 4 bases and J dropped 1 base, with 14 bases sitting between them. The CDR3 here is CASSSNTGMSNQPQHF. CDR3 coding DNA: TGTGCCAGCAGTTCGAATACAGGGATGAGCAATCAGCCCCAGCATTTT.

This chain connects TRBV21-1 to TRBJ1-2; the table's D call, TRBD1, was not checked against the DNA. TRBV21-1 has pseudogene status. The CDR3 runs 13 residues. This chain's CDR3 is CASSPRDRDGYTF. In DNA, the CDR3 is TGTGCCAGCAGCCCCCGGGACAGGGATGGCTACACCTTC.

The sample holds many counts of this clonotype. The chain couples TRBV7-6 to TRBJ1-1; no reliable D call. Germline V lookup: CDR1 SGHVS, CDR2 FNYEAQ. The V and J ends lost 1 base and 5 bases respectively, with 11 bases between them. The CDR3 covers 14 residues. CDR3 in amino acids: CASSLDITRTEAFF. The CDR3 nucleotides read TGTGCCAGCAGCTTAGATATTACCAGGACTGAAGCTTTCTTT.

The chain links TRBV7-8 to TRBJ2-3; D may be TRBD2 (6 bases). Germline-derived CDR1 and CDR2 are SGHVS and FQNEAQ. Trimming took 5 bases from V and 5 from J, leaving 20 bases between them. CDR3 length: 16 residues. For the CDR3, the DNA is TGTGCCAGCAGCATTCAATGGGGGGAGGCTATAGATACGCAGTATTTT. Translation gives CASSIQWGEAIDTQYF.

This clonotype appeared a few times. The gene calls are TRBV27 and TRBJ1-1; D perhaps matches TRBD1 (6 bases). This CDR3 contains 14 residues. Germline V gene sequence: CDR1 MNHEY, CDR2 SMNVEV (reference sequence). The ends were cut back, 3 bases at V and 0 bases at J, with 8 bases in the middle. The CDR3: CASSFGGMNTEAFF. Here the CDR3 DNA reads TGTGCCAGCAGTTTTGGGGGCATGAACACTGAAGCTTTCTTT.

This chain links TRBV20-1 with TRBJ2-5; D remains ambiguous. The CDR3 sequence is 15 residues long. The germline CDR1 and CDR2 sequences are DFQATT and SNEGSKA (reference sequence). V lost 0 bases to trimming and J lost 5 bases, with 16 bases between them. The CDR3 is CSARDRAFGRETQYF. CDR3 DNA: TGCAGTGCTAGAGACCGGGCCTTCGGAAGGGAGACCCAGTACTTC.

This chain joins TRBV20-1 and TRBJ1-2, with D unclear. The V gene's germline CDR1 is DFQATT and CDR2 SNEGSKA (reference sequence). The ends were cut back, 4 bases at V and 3 bases at J, with 15 bases in the middle. This CDR3 comprises 14 residues. The CDR3 coding sequence is TGCAGTGCTACTCCCGCTGACATCTACTATGGCTACACCTTC. Protein: CSATPADIYYGYTF.

The rearrangement links TRBV20-1 to TRBJ2-1, with D possibly matching TRBD2 (6 bases). CDR3 length equals 16 residues. Germline CDR1 and CDR2: DFQATT and SNEGSKA (reference sequence). V was cut by 6 bases and J by 1 base, with 19 bases left in between. CDR3 in DNA: TGCAGTGCCTACCTCCCCGGGGGTCCGTCCTACAATGAGCAGTTCTTC. Translating gives CSAYLPGGPSYNEQFF.

This rearrangement joins TRBV27 to TRBJ1-1; 8 nucleotides align to TRBD1. V was clipped by 5 bases and J by 3 bases; unmatched bases: 14. The CDR3 runs to 17 residues. Germline V gene lookup returns CDR1 MNHEY and CDR2 SMNVEV (reference sequence). CDR3 in DNA: TGTGCCAGCAGTCTGGACAGGGCTAAGGAACTAGACACTGAAGCTTTCTTT. It is translated as CASSLDRAKELDTEAFF.

V usage is TRBV12-3 or TRBV12-4 and J usage is TRBJ2-6; D gene unclear. V lost 3 bases and J lost 2, with 14 bases in between. The CDR3 is made up of 17 amino acids. The CDR3 loop is CASSLAPGRPGANVLTF. The CDR3, as DNA: TGTGCCAGCAGTTTGGCTCCAGGTCGTCCTGGGGCCAACGTCCTGACTTTC.

This chain's CDR3 is CASSADRGISGANVLTF. CDR3 nucleotides: TGTGCCAGCAGTGCTGACAGGGGAATCTCTGGGGCCAACGTCCTGACTTTC. This chain uses TRBV25-1 with TRBJ2-6; 8 positions match TRBD1. CDR1 MGHDK and CDR2 SYGVNS come from the germline V gene. After removal of 4 bases from V and 0 bases from J, the junction contained 5 bases not matched to a gene. There are 17 residues in the CDR3. The complete variable domain, with remaining parts taken from reference TRBV25-1 and TRBJ2-6, reads EADIYQTPRYLVIGTGKKITLECSQTMGHDKMYWYQQDPGMELHLIHYSYGVNSTEKGDLSSESTVSRIRTEHFPLTLESARPSHTSQYLCASSADRGISGANVLTFGAGSRLTVL.

The J gene is TRBJ2-3, the V gene TRBV5-1; D might be TRBD2 (5 bases). The V end lost 0 bases, the J end lost 2 bases, and 10 bases lay between the germline ends. Germline loops: CDR1 SGHRS, CDR2 YFSETQ. This CDR3 contains 15 residues. The chain's CDR3 is CASSLGTPNTDTQYF. The CDR3 nucleotides are TGCGCCAGCAGCTTGGGGACTCCGAACACAGATACGCAGTATTTT.

This clonotype was counted between two and nine times. One junction end does not reproduce the germline sequence, and a read error may be involved. The chain has TRBV29-1 and TRBJ2-3; D may be TRBD2 (6 bases). The CDR3 totals 15 residues. Germline CDR1 is SQVTM and CDR2 is ANQGSEA. The CDR3 bases are TGCAGCGTTGACCCTGGGGACTCGAGCACGGATACGCAGTATTTT. As protein: CSVDPGDSSTDTQYF.

J is TRBJ2-7 and V is TRBV15; D is unresolved. Looked up from germline, CDR1 is LNHNV and CDR2 is YYDKDF (reference sequence). The germline V and J ends were trimmed by 0 bases and 2 bases, with 8 bases remaining between them. This CDR3 has 14 residues. CDR3 nucleotide sequence: TGTGCCACCAGCAGAGATGGTGAGGCCTACGAGCAGTACTTC. Translation gives CATSRDGEAYEQYF.

This clonotype appeared many times. V is TRBV3-1 and J is TRBJ2-1, with D perhaps matching TRBD2 (5 bases). The CDR3 loop spans 12 amino acids. V shed 6 bases and J shed 9 bases, with 12 bases lying between them. The germline V gene encodes CDR1 LGHDT and CDR2 YNNKEL (reference sequence). The CDR3: CASRASGGEQFF. CDR3 bases: TGTGCCAGCAGGGCAAGCGGTGGTGAGCAGTTCTTC.

This clonotype was counted only a few times. This chain joins TRBV5-1 and TRBJ1-1; D not certain. The CDR3 totals 15 residues. The germline V gene has CDR1 SGHRS and CDR2 YFSETQ. V gave up 0 bases and J gave up 4 bases, with 13 bases separating them. CDR3 sequence reads: CASSLDGQRITEAFF. The CDR3 bases are TGCGCCAGCAGCTTGGACGGGCAGCGCATCACTGAAGCTTTCTTT.

The sample holds a few counts of this clonotype. This chain connects TRBV20-1 to TRBJ2-1; 11 bases match TRBD2. V was clipped by 7 bases and J by 4 bases; unmatched bases: 15. CDR3 length: 17 residues. CDR1 and CDR2 (germline): DFQATT, SNEGSKA (reference sequence). The CDR3 spells CSVPKPLAGGAYNEQFF. The CDR3 region has the DNA TGCAGTGTTCCCAAACCCTTAGCGGGAGGGGCGTACAATGAGCAGTTCTTC.

This clonotype was detected only a few times. The chain carries TRBV11-2 and TRBJ2-3, with TRBD2 identical over 12 bases. V lost 1 base and J lost 4; bases outside the gene matches: 9. CDR3 length equals 18 residues. Germline V gene lookup returns CDR1 SGHAT and CDR2 FQNNGV. CDR3 DNA sequence: TGTGCCAGCAGCTTAGGACTGACTAGCGGGAGAGCTCCAGATACGCAGTATTTT. It codes for CASSLGLTSGRAPDTQYF.

This clonotype was observed at least ten times. The V call is TRBV4-2, the J call TRBJ2-1; the D gene is possibly TRBD1 (6 bases). Trimming left V 5 bases short and J 7 bases short, with 21 bases between. Germline V lookup: CDR1 LGHNA, CDR2 YNFKEQ. The CDR3 runs to 16 residues. The DNA of the CDR3 is TGTGCCAGCAGCTATCCTCTGGGGGACAATTATAATGAGCAGTTCTTC. Residues: CASSYPLGDNYNEQFF.

The rearrangement uses TRBV6-1 and TRBJ2-3, with 9 bases fitting TRBD2. The V gene end was trimmed by 8 bases and the J gene end by 10 bases; junction bases not matched to a gene: 16. This CDR3 is built from 15 residues. Germline V gene sequence: CDR1 MNHNS, CDR2 SASEGT. The CDR3 reads CASESGGGARSAQYF. CDR3 sequence (DNA): TGTGCCAGCGAGTCTGGCGGGGGGGCCCGGAGTGCGCAGTATTTT.

This clonotype was counted between two and nine times. V usage is TRBV20-1 and J usage is TRBJ2-7, with D uncertain. Trimming took off 6 bases at V and 3 bases at J, with 6 bases between the two ends. The germline V gene encodes CDR1 DFQATT and CDR2 SNEGSKA (reference sequence). The CDR3 length is 10 residues. CDR3 protein: CSAPIYEQYF. The CDR3 bases are TGCAGTGCCCCCATCTACGAGCAGTACTTC.

This chain uses TRBV12-5 with TRBJ2-2, with 9 bases fitting TRBD1. The CDR3 runs 15 residues. The germline CDR1 and CDR2 sequences are LGHNT and FRNRAP. V lost 7 bases and J lost 1; bases outside the gene matches: 4. The CDR3 coding sequence is TGTGCTAGTGCCCGACAGGGGGGGAACACCGGGGAGCTGTTTTTT. It is translated as CASARQGGNTGELFF.